This TCR beta chain came from a study of blood T cell repertoires in COVID-19. Everyone who took part was roughly 18 to 89 years old, and they came from about 25 US areas. Assay: immunoSEQ multiplex PCR; the TCRdb copy retains only in-frame clones and omits some. The sample carries under 200,000 clones, about four fifths recorded once. This CDR3 region has 13 residues. Trimming removed 7 bases at V and 6 bases at J, with 16 bases between. Germline CDR1 and CDR2: LNHNV and YYDKDF (reference sequence). The genes are TRBV15 and TRBJ2-7, with D tentatively TRBD1 (6 bases). This TCR came from a woman aged 55-70 years who had recovered from COVID-19. The specimen was PBMCs or T cells enriched from blood (not recorded which). The CDR3 region is CATTSAQGREQYF. CDR3 sequence (DNA): TGTGCCACCACCTCAGCGCAGGGGCGCGAGCAGTACTTC.